These 25 T cell receptor beta chains were sequenced from one sample in a study of identical twins. TCRdb called the 5' RACE reads again in MiXCR, with one record for every CDR3 protein. The sample has hundreds of thousands of distinct CDR3 sequences, around 15% seen once; the top ten hold approximately 10%. The sample consisted of memory (CD45RO+) T cells sorted from blood. These receptor sequences come from a woman aged 18-35 years in good health.

This clonotype has more than one count but fewer than ten. The chain combines TRBV7-2 with TRBJ2-2; 7 bases align to TRBD2. The V gene's germline CDR1 is SGHTA and CDR2 FQGNSA. V was pared by 3 bases and J by 5 bases, with 3 bases of the junction left unmatched. This CDR3 spans 14 amino acids. Here the CDR3 reads CASSFVSGTGELFF. In nucleotides, the CDR3 is TGTGCCAGCAGCTTCGTTAGCGGGACCGGGGAGCTGTTTTTT.

This clonotype is classed as medium-sized. The chain links TRBV5-1 to TRBJ2-1, with 10 bases aligning to TRBD2. The CDR3 runs to 17 residues. Germline CDR1 SGHRS, CDR2 YFSETQ. V dropped 0 bases and J dropped 1; count of bases not matched to a gene: 4. As DNA, the CDR3 is TGCGCCAGCAGCTTGGAGCGGGGGGGCGAGTCCTACAATGAGCAGTTCTTC. It codes for CASSLERGGESYNEQFF.

This clonotype has only a few counts. The V gene is TRBV20-1, the J gene TRBJ2-2, with TRBD2 identical over 11 bases. The CDR3 has 15 residues. V was clipped by 5 bases and J by 6 bases; unmatched bases: 8. The V gene's germline CDR1 is DFQATT and CDR2 SNEGSKA (reference sequence). In DNA, the CDR3 is TGCAGTGCTGGTCTAGCGGGGGGACGCCCCGGGGAGCTGTTTTTT. Translated: CSAGLAGGRPGELFF.

This clonotype was picked up a small number of times. The chain combines TRBV12-3 or TRBV12-4 with TRBJ2-2, with D possibly matching TRBD2 (6 bases). The CDR3 has 15 amino acids. Trimming cost V 5 bases and J 0 bases, with 10 bases left between them. The CDR3 loop reads CASSTRTTNTGELFF. In nucleotides, the CDR3 is TGTGCCAGCAGTACAAGGACTACGAACACCGGGGAGCTGTTTTTT.

The chain links TRBV4-3 to TRBJ2-1, with 7 nucleotides matching TRBD2. V dropped 0 bases and J dropped 3; count of bases not matched to a gene: 2. This CDR3 has 15 amino acids. CDR1 and CDR2 (germline): LGHNA, YSLEER. The CDR3 region is CASSQDGDYYNEQFF. The CDR3, as DNA: TGCGCCAGCAGCCAAGATGGGGACTACTACAATGAGCAGTTCTTC.

The table lists this clonotype with a few counts. The gene calls are TRBV29-1 and TRBJ2-7; TRBD1 agrees at 7 bases. Germline values: CDR1 SQVTM, CDR2 ANQGSEA. The CDR3 consists of 13 residues. V trimming: 4 bases; J trimming: 0 bases; junction bases outside the gene matches: 3. CDR3 nucleotide sequence: TGCAGCGTTGGCCGGGACAGCTCCTACGAGCAGTACTTC. This encodes CSVGRDSSYEQYF.

This clonotype was picked up a small number of times. V usage is TRBV7-2 and J usage is TRBJ2-1; 12 bases are a match to TRBD2. This CDR3 is 16 amino acids long. V lost 5 bases to trimming and J lost 5 bases; unmatched junction nucleotides: 7. In germline, CDR1 is SGHTA, CDR2 FQGNSA. In DNA, the CDR3 is TGTGCCAGCAGCACCTCTAGCGGGAGGGCCCACAATGAGCAGTTCTTC. Amino acids: CASSTSSGRAHNEQFF. Complete variable domain (other parts from reference TRBV7-2 and TRBJ2-1): GAGVSQSPSNKVTEKGKDVELRCDPISGHTALYWYRQSLGQGLEFLIYFQGNSAPDKSGLPSDRFSAERTGGSVSTLTIQRTQQEDSAVYLCASSTSSGRAHNEQFFGPGTRLTVL.

This rearrangement joins TRBV7-9 to TRBJ1-3; perhaps TRBD1 as D (6 bases). The CDR3 extends over 16 amino acids. With 10 bases removed from V and 3 bases from J, the gap between germline ends came to 22 bases. The germline gives CDR1 SEHNR, CDR2 FQNEAQ (reference sequence). This CDR3 reads CATDKRGGQRGNTIYF. In nucleotides, the CDR3 is TGTGCCACCGACAAGAGAGGGGGGCAACGTGGAAACACCATATATTTT.

The chain employs TRBV7-9 and TRBJ1-2, with unresolved D. The V end was cut by 5 bases, the J end by 10 bases, with 11 bases between. The CDR3 totals 11 residues. In germline, CDR1 is SEHNR, CDR2 FQNEAQ (reference sequence). DNA for the CDR3: TGTGCCAGCAGCCGTACGAGCCACTACACCTTC. It translates to CASSRTSHYTF. The full variable domain, rest sourced from reference TRBV7-9 and TRBJ1-2, is DTGVSQNPRHKITKRGQNVTFRCDPISEHNRLYWYRQTLGQGPEFLTYFQNEAQLEKSRLLSDRFSAERPKGSFSTLEIQRTEQGDSAMYLCASSRTSHYTFGSGTRLTVV.

This clonotype showed up many times. The CDR3, as DNA: TGTGCCAGCAGCCCGGGGGACTCTGGGGCCAACGTCCTGACTTTC. It is translated as CASSPGDSGANVLTF. The chain joins TRBV12-3 or TRBV12-4 to TRBJ2-6, with D perhaps matching TRBD2 (6 bases). This CDR3 is built from 15 residues. The ends were cut back, 6 bases at V and 0 bases at J, with 9 bases in the middle.

This chain links TRBV12-3 or TRBV12-4 with TRBJ2-7, with D hard to call. The CDR3 has 13 residues. Trimming shortened V by 1 base and J by 2 bases, and 6 bases separated the two germline ends. The CDR3 region has the DNA TGTGCCAGCAGTTTAGACACCCCCTACGAGCAGTACTTC. This sequence encodes CASSLDTPYEQYF.

The chain has TRBV7-9 and TRBJ1-1, with TRBD1 matching over 8 bases. There are 17 residues in the CDR3. Germline CDR1 SEHNR, CDR2 FQNEAQ (reference sequence). Unmatched junction bases numbered 8, after V lost 2 bases and J lost 0 bases. CDR3: CASSLPGQGRMNTEAFF. The CDR3 DNA sequence: TGTGCCAGCAGCTTACCAGGACAGGGCCGAATGAACACTGAAGCTTTCTTT.

In this sample, this clonotype turned up a few times. The chain carries TRBV30 and TRBJ1-2; 7 bases are a match to TRBD1. The CDR3 covers 12 residues. After removal of 8 bases from V and 8 bases from J, the junction contained 11 bases not matched to a gene. CDR1 is GTSNPN, CDR2 SVGIG, per germline (reference sequence). CDR3 residues: CARDSRVGGYTF. Here the CDR3 DNA reads TGTGCCAGGGACAGCCGGGTCGGGGGCTACACCTTC.

This clonotype was counted at least ten times. The chain couples TRBV12-3 or TRBV12-4 to TRBJ2-2, with D tentatively TRBD2 (6 bases). The CDR3 runs to 16 residues. The V and J ends lost 7 bases and 3 bases respectively, with 18 bases between them. CDR3: CASTRGPGADTGELFF. CDR3 DNA: TGTGCCAGCACTCGCGGTCCGGGAGCCGACACCGGGGAGCTGTTTTTT.

This clonotype was found a few times. This rearrangement joins TRBV12-3 or TRBV12-4 to TRBJ1-2; D unresolved. CDR3 length: 13 residues. Deletions cut 5 bases from V and 7 bases from J, with 14 bases between. The CDR3 DNA is TGTGCCAGCAGTCTTGACCCGTTCGGTGGCTACACCTTC. Translating gives CASSLDPFGGYTF.

The chain couples TRBV6-1 to TRBJ2-7; TRBD2 is a possible D gene (5 bases). V dropped 6 bases and J dropped 0 bases, with 18 bases sitting between them. The CDR3 is made up of 16 amino acids. Germline assignment: CDR1 MNHNS and CDR2 SASEGT. CDR3 coding DNA: TGTGCCAGCAGAATAACCGGGATCCAAGCCTCCTACGAGCAGTACTTC. This gives the protein CASRITGIQASYEQYF.

This clonotype came up many times. The chain recombines TRBV12-3 or TRBV12-4 with TRBJ2-1, with 14 nucleotides matching TRBD2. V shed 5 bases and J 9 bases; nucleotides not matched to a gene: 6. The CDR3 is made up of 15 amino acids. The CDR3 region has the DNA TGTGCCAGCAGTCCGGGACTAGCGGGGGCCGGTGAGCAGTTCTTC. It specifies CASSPGLAGAGEQFF.

This clonotype was found many times. The rearrangement links TRBV5-1 to TRBJ1-5, with 7 bases matching TRBD1. The CDR3 runs to 13 residues. The V gene's germline CDR1 is SGHRS and CDR2 YFSETQ. Germline trimming cut 10 bases from V and 1 base from J; bases unmatched to any gene: 5. DNA for the CDR3: TGCGCCTCATCACAGGGGAGCAATCAGCCCCAGCATTTT. It translates to CASSQGSNQPQHF.

In its sample, this clonotype was seen many times. This sequence joins TRBV3-1 and TRBJ2-5, with 8 nucleotides matching TRBD2. The V gene's germline CDR1 is LGHDT and CDR2 YNNKEL (reference sequence). Trimming cost V 5 bases and J 3 bases; bases outside gene matches: 5. There are 14 residues in the CDR3. The CDR3 loop is CASSRSGGKETQYF. CDR3 in DNA: TGTGCCAGCAGCAGAAGCGGGGGAAAAGAGACCCAGTACTTC.

The chain employs TRBV6-6 and TRBJ2-1; D unresolved. Germline values: CDR1 MNHNY, CDR2 SVGAGI (reference sequence). V lost 2 bases and J lost 10, with 12 bases in between. The CDR3 has 13 amino acids. The CDR3 bases are TGTGCCAGCAGTTACACTATTCAATGGGAGCAGTTCTTC. The encoded protein is CASSYTIQWEQFF.

V and J are TRBV24-1 and TRBJ2-1, with 8 bases fitting TRBD1. The ends lost 4 bases at V and 5 bases at J; junction bases unmatched: 9. Germline V lookup: CDR1 KGHDR, CDR2 SFDVKD. CDR3 length: 16 residues. CDR3: CATSDPGQGIDNEQFF. CDR3 nucleotide sequence: TGTGCCACCAGTGACCCCGGACAGGGTATCGACAATGAGCAGTTCTTC.

The chain couples TRBV11-2 to TRBJ1-1; TRBD1 is a possible D gene (5 bases). V was shortened by 0 bases and J by 6 bases, with 11 bases between the two germline ends. Germline CDR1 reads SGHAT; CDR2 reads FQNNGV. CDR3 size: 14 residues. The CDR3 DNA follows: TGTGCCAGCAGCTTAGATCCGGGGGGGGCTGAAGCTTTCTTT. Its protein is CASSLDPGGAEAFF.

Only a few counts were recorded for this clonotype. The V gene is TRBV7-8, the J gene TRBJ2-1; 8 positions agree with TRBD2. Trimming cost V 6 bases and J 0 bases; bases outside gene matches: 7. The CDR3 consists of 16 residues. Germline loops: CDR1 SGHVS, CDR2 FQNEAQ. In DNA form, the CDR3 reads TGTGCCAGCAGGTCGACTAGCGACTACTCCTACAATGAGCAGTTCTTC. This encodes CASRSTSDYSYNEQFF.

The rearrangement joins TRBV20-1 to TRBJ2-3; D assignment may be TRBD1 or TRBD2 (5 bases each). The CDR3 consists of 15 residues. V lost 5 bases and J 5 bases, leaving 20 bases between the germline ends. Germline assignment: CDR1 DFQATT and CDR2 SNEGSKA (reference sequence). This chain's CDR3 is CSAPLGTLRVDTQYF. CDR3 DNA sequence: TGCAGTGCTCCTTTGGGGACCTTGCGAGTAGATACGCAGTATTTT.

This clonotype was found a few times. V is TRBV10-3 and J is TRBJ1-1, with D maybe TRBD1 (6 bases). Germline lookup yields CDR1 ENHRY and CDR2 SYGVKD. The CDR3 contains 14 residues. V gave up 0 bases and J gave up 8 bases, with 13 bases separating them. In DNA form, the CDR3 reads TGTGCCATCAGTGAGTCGGGGACACGGATGGAAGCTTTCTTT. It codes for CAISESGTRMEAFF.